The sample holds many counts of the clone carrying this TCR beta chain. Its antigen remains unidentified. Trimming took off 0 bases at V and 2 bases at J, with 14 bases between the two ends. This CDR3 contains 17 residues. Per the germline V gene, CDR1 is SGHNT and CDR2 is YYREEE (reference sequence). Time point here: pre-sensitization, week 0. Treatment: therapeutic diphenylcyclopropenone sensitization with weekly scalp DPC. This entry comes from a study of human T cells and chemical hapten exposure. For the study at large: Skin of the upper inner arm, roughly 2 cm by roughly 2 cm, received 2% DPC for sensitization. The cohort included alopecia areata under or over 50% scalp, totalis and universalis.

Study results and limitations: Because they had alopecia, donors may respond immunologically unlike healthy people. Controls formed significantly fewer large CDR3 similarity clusters than expanded TCRs did.

MiXCR was run by TCRdb on the RACE reads, yielding one entry per CDR3 protein. This sample yields 350,000 to 400,000 distinct CDR3 sequences, of which approximately 5.1% are seen a single time; 2.6% belongs to the top ten. The sequenced sample was whole blood, obtained in connection with sensitization to the hapten diphenylcyclopropenone (DPC). The chain is built from TRBV5-4 and TRBJ2-2, with D possibly being TRBD2 (5 bases). The receptor's source is a woman aged 45 to 65 with alopecia areata. Some clones in this sample may be carry-over from other donors' samples. This chain's CDR3 is CASSLATGYPNTGELFF. In DNA, the CDR3 is TGTGCCAGCAGCTTGGCCACGGGGTACCCTAACACCGGGGAGCTGTTTTTT.